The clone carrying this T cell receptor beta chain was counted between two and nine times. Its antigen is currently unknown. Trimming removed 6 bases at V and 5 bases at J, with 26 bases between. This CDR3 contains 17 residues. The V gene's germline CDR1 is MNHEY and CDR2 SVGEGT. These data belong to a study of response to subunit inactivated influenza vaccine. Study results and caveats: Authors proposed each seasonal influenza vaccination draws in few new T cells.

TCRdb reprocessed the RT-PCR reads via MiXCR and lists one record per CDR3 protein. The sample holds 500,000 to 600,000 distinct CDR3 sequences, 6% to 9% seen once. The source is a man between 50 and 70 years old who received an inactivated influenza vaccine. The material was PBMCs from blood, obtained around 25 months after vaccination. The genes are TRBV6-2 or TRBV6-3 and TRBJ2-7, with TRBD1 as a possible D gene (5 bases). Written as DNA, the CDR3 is TGTGCCAGCAGAACCTATGCAGGGCCTAAGAACACCAACGAGCAGTACTTC. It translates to CASRTYAGPKNTNEQYF.